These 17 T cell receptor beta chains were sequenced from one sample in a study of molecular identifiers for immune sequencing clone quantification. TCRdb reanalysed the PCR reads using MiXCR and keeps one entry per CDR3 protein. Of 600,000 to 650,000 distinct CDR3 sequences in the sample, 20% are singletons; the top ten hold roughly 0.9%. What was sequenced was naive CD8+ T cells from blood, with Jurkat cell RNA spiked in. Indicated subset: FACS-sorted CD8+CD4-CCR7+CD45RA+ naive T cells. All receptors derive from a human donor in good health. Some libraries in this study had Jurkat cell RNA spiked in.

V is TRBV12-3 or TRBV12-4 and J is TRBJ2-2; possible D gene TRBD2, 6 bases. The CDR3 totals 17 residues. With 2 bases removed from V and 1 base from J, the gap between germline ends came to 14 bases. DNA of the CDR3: TGTGCCAGCAGTTTAAACCCTTGGGGAGGGAACACCGGGGAGCTGTTTTTT. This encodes CASSLNPWGGNTGELFF.

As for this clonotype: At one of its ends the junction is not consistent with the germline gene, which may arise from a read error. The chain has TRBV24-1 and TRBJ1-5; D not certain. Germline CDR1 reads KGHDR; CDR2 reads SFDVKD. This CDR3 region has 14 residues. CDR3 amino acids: CATSDSDSDQPQHF. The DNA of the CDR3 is TGTGCCACCAGTGATTCTGATAGCGATCAGCCCCAGCATTTT.

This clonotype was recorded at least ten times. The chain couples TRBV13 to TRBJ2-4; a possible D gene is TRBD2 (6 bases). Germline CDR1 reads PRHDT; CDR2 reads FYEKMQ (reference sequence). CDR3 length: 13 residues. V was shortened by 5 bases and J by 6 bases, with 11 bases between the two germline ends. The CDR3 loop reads CASSRGTPNIQYF. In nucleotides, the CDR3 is TGTGCCAGCAGCCGCGGGACCCCAAACATTCAGTACTTC.

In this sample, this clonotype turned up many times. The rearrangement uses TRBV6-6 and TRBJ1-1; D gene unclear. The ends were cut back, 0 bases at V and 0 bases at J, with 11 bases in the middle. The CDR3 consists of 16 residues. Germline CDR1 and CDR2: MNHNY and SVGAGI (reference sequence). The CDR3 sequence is CASSYSIERMNTEAFF. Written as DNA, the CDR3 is TGTGCCAGCAGTTACTCGATAGAACGAATGAACACTGAAGCTTTCTTT.

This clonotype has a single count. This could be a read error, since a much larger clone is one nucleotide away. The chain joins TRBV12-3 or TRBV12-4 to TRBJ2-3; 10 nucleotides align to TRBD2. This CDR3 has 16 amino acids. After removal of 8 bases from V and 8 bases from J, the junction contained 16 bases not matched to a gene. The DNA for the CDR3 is TGTGCCAGCGGCCGACAAGCGGGGGGGCCTCTAGGTACGCAGTATTTT. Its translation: CASGRQAGGPLGTQYF.

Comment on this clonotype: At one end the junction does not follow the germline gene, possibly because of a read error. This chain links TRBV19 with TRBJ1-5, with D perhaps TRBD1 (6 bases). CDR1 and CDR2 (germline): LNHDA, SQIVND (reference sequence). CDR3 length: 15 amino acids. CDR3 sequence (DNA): TGTACCAGTAGCCAGGACAGTATAGCAAATCAGCCCCAGCATTTT. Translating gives CTSSQDSIANQPQHF.

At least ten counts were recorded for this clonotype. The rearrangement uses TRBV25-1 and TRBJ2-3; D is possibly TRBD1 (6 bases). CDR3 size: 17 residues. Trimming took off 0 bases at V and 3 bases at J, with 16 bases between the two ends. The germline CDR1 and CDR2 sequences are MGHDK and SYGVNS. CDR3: CASSEYGTTTWTDTQYF. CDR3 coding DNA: TGTGCCAGCAGTGAATATGGGACAACTACGTGGACAGATACGCAGTATTTT.

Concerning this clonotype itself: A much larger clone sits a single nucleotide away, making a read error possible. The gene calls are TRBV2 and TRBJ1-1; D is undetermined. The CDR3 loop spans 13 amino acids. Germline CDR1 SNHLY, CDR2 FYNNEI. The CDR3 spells CVSRNDGNTEAFF. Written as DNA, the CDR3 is TGTGTCAGCAGAAATGACGGAAACACTGAAGCTTTCTTT.

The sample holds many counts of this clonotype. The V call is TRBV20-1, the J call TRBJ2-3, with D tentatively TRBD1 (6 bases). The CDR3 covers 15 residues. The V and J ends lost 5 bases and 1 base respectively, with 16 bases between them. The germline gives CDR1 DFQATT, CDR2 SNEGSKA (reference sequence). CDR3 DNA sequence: TGCAGTGCTCCCAAGGCACAGGGACGCACAGATACGCAGTATTTT. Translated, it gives CSAPKAQGRTDTQYF.

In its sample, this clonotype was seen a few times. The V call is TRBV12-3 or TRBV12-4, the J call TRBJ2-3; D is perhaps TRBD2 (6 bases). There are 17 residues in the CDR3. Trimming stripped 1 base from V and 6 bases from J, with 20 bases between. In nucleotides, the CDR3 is TGTGCCAGCAGTTTAGACGGCGGAGGGCCCGTCAGGGATACGCAGTATTTT. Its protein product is CASSLDGGGPVRDTQYF.

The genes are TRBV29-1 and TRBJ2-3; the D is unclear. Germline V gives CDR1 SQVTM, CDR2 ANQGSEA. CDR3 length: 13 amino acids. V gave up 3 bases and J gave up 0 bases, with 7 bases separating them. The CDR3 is CSVDGDSTDTQYF. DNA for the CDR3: TGCAGCGTTGACGGCGATAGCACAGATACGCAGTATTTT.

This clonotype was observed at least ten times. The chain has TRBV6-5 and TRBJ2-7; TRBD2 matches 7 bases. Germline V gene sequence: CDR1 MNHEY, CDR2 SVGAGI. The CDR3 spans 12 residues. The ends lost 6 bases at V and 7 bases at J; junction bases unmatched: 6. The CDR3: CASRGEGKEQYF. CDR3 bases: TGTGCCAGCAGGGGGGAGGGTAAGGAGCAGTACTTC.

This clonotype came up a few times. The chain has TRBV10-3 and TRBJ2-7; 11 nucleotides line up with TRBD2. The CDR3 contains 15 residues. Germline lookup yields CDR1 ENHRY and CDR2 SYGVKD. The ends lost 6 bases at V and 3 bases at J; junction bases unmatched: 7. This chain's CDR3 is CAISSGTSGNYEQYF. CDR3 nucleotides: TGTGCCATCAGCTCCGGGACTAGCGGAAACTACGAGCAGTACTTC.

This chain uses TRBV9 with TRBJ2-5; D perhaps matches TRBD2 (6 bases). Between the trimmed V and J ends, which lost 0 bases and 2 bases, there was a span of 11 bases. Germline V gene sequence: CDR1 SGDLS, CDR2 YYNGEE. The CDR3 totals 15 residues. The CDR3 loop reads CASSVDGGVQETQYF. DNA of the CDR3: TGTGCCAGCAGCGTAGACGGAGGGGTACAAGAGACCCAGTACTTC.

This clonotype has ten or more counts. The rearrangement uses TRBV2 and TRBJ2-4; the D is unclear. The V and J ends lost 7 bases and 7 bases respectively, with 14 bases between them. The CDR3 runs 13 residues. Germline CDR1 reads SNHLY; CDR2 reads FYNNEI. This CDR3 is CASTPPLGNIQYF. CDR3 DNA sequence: TGTGCCAGCACCCCCCCCCTGGGGAACATTCAGTACTTC.

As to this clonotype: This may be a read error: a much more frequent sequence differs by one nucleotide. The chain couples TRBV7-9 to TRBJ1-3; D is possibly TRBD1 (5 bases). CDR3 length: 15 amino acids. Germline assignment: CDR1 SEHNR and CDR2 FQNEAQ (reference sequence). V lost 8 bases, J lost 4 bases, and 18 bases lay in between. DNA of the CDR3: TGTGCCAGCGGCGGAAGGGGACTCCCCGGAAACACCATATATTTT. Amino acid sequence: CASGGRGLPGNTIYF.

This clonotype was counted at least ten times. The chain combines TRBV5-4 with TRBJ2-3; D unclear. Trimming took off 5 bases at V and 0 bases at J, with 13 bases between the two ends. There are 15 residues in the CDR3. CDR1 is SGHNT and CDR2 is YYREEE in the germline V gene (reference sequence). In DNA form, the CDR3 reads TGTGCCAGCAGTTTATTAGTGGCTAGCACAGATACGCAGTATTTT. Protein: CASSLLVASTDTQYF.